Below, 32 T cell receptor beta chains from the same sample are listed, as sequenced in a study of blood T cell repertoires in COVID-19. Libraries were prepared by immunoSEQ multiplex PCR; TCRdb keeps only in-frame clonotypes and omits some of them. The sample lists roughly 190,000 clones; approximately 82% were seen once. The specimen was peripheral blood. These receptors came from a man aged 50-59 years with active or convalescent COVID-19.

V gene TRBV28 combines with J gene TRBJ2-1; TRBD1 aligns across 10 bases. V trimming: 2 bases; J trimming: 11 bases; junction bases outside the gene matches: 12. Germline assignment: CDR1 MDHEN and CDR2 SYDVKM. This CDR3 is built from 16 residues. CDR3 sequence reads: CASSLRGQGRAKKQFF. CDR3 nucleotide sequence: TGTGCCAGCAGTTTACGGGGACAGGGGCGTGCGAAAAAGCAGTTCTTC.

The CDR3 reads CASTPPGQGPDTQYF. CDR3 DNA: TGTGCCAGCACCCCACCGGGACAGGGGCCAGATACGCAGTATTTT. The chain joins TRBV6-6 to TRBJ2-3; 10 nucleotides line up with TRBD1. This CDR3 region has 15 residues. From germline, CDR1 is MNHNY and CDR2 SVGAGI (reference sequence). V was pared by 7 bases and J by 4 bases, with 8 bases of the junction left unmatched.

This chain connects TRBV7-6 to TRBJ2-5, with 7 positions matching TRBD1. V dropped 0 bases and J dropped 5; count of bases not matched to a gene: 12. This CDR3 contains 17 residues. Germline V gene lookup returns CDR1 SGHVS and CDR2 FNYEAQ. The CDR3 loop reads CASSLASSAGGTETQYF. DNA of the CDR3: TGTGCCAGCAGCTTAGCAAGTAGCGCAGGGGGTACGGAGACCCAGTACTTC.

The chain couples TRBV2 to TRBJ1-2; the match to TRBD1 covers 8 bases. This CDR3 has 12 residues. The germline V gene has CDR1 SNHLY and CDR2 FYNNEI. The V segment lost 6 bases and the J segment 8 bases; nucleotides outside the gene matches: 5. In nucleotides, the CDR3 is TGTGCCAGCAGGGACAGGGTATTAGGCTACACCTTC. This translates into CASRDRVLGYTF.

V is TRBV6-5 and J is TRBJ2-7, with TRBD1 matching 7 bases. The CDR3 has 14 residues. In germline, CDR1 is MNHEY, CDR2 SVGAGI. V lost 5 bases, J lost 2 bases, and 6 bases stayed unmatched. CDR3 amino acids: CASSPAGGPYEQYF. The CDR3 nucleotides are TGTGCCAGCAGTCCGGCAGGGGGTCCCTACGAGCAGTACTTC.

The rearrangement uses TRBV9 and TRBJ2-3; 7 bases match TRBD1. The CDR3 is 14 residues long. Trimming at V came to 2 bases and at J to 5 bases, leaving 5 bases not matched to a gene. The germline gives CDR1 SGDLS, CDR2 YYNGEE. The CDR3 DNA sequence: TGTGCCAGCAGCGTTACAGGGGCTGGAGATACGCAGTATTTT. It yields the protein CASSVTGAGDTQYF.

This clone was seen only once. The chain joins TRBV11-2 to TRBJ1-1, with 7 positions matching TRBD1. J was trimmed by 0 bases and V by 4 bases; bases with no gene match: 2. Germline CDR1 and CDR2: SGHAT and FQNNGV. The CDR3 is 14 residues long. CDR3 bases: TGTGCCAGCAGCTACAGGGGCCTGAACACTGAAGCTTTCTTT. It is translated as CASSYRGLNTEAFF.

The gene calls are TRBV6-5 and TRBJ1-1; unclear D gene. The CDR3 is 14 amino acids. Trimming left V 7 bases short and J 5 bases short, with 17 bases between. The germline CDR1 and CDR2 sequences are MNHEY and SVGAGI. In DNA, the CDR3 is TGTGCCAGCATTCGTTCTCGAACTAGGACTGAAGCTTTCTTT. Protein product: CASIRSRTRTEAFF.

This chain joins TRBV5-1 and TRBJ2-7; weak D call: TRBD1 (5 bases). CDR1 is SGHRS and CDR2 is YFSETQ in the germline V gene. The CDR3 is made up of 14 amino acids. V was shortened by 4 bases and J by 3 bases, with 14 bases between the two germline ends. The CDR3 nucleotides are TGCGCCAGCAGCCAAGCAGGGATTGGCTACGAGCAGTACTTC. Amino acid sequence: CASSQAGIGYEQYF.

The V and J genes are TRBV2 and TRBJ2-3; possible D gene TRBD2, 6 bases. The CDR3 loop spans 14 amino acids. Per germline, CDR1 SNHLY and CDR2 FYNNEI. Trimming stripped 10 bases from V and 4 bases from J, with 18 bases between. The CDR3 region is CATSGTRGADTQYF. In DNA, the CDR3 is TGTGCCACCTCCGGGACCCGCGGGGCAGATACGCAGTATTTT. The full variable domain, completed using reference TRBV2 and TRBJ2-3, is EPEVTQTPSHQVTQMGQEVILRCVPISNHLYFYWYRQILGQKVEFLVSFYNNEISEKSEIFDDQFSVERPDGSNFTLKIRSTKLEDSAMYFCATSGTRGADTQYFGPGTRLTVL.

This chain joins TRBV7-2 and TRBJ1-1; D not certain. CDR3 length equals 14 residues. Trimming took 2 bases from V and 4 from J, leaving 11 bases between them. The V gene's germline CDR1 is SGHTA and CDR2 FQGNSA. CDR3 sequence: CASSLFSSSTEAFF. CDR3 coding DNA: TGTGCCAGCAGCTTATTTAGCTCGTCCACTGAAGCTTTCTTT. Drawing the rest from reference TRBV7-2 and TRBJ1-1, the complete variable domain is GAGVSQSPSNKVTEKGKDVELRCDPISGHTALYWYRQSLGQGLEFLIYFQGNSAPDKSGLPSDRFSAERTGGSVSTLTIQRTQQEDSAVYLCASSLFSSSTEAFFGQGTRLTVV.

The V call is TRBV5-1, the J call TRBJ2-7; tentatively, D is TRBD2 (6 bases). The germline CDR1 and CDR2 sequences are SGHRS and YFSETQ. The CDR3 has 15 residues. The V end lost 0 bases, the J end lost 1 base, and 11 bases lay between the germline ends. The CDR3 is CASSLAGLSSYEQYF. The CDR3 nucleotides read TGCGCCAGCAGCTTGGCCGGACTATCTTCCTACGAGCAGTACTTC.

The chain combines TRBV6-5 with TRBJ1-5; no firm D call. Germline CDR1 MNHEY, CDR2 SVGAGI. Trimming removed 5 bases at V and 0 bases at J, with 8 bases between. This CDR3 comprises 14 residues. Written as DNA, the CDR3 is TGTGCCAGCAGTCCCGGAGATAGCAATCAGCCCCAGCATTTT. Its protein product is CASSPGDSNQPQHF.

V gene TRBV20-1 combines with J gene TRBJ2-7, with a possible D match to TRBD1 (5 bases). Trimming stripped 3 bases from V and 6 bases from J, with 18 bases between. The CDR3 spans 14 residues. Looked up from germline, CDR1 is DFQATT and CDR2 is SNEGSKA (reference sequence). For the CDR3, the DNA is TGCAGTGCTAGTACCCCAGGGCTCCTGGTCGAGCAGTACTTC. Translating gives CSASTPGLLVEQYF.

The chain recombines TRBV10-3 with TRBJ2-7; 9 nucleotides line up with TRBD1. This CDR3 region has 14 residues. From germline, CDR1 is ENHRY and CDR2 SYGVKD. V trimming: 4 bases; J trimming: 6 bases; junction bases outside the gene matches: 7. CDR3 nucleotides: TGTGCCATCAGTGGCGGGGACAGGGTGGCCGAGCAGTACTTC. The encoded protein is CAISGGDRVAEQYF.

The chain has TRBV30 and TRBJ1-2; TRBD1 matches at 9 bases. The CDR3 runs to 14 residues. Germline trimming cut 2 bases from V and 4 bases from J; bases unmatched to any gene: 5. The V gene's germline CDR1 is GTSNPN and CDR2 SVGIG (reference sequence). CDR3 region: CAWSPRGQGYGYTF. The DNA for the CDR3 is TGTGCCTGGAGTCCCCGGGGACAGGGCTATGGCTACACCTTC.

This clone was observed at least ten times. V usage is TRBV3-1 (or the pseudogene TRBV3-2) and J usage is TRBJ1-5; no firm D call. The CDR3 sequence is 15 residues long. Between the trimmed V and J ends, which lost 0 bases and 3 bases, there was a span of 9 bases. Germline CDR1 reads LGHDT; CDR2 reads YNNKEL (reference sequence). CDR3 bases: TGTGCCAGCAGCCAAGATGCCGGTTACAATCAGCCCCAGCATTTT. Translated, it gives CASSQDAGYNQPQHF.

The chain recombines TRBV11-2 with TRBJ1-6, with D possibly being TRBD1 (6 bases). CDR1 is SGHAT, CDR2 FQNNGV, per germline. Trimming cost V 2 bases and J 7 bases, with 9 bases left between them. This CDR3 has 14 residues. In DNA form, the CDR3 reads TGTGCCAGCAGCTTACAGGGGCAAAATTCACCCCTCCACTTT. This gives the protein CASSLQGQNSPLHF.

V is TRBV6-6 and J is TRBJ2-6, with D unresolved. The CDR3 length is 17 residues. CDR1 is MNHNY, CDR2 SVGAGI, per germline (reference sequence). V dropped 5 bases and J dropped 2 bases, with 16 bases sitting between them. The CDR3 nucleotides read TGTGCCAGCAGTCTAGACATCGACGCTGCTGGGGCCAACGTCCTGACTTTC. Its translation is CASSLDIDAAGANVLTF.

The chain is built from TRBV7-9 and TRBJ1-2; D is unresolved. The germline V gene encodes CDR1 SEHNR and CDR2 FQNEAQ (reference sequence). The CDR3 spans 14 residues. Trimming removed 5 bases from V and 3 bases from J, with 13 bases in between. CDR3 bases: TGTGCCAGCAGCGACTCGACGGAGGACTATGGCTACACCTTC. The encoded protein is CASSDSTEDYGYTF.

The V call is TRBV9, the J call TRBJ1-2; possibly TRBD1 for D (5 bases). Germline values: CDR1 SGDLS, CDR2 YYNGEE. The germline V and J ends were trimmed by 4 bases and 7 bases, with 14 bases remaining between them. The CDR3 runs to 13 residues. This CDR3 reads CASSTQGGGGYTF. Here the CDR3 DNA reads TGTGCCAGCAGCACGCAGGGTGGTGGTGGCTACACCTTC.

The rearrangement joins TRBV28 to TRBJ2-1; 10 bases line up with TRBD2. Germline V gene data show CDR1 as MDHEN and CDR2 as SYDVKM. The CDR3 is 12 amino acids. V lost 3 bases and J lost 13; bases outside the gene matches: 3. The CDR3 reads CASSLLAGGQFF. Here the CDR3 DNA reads TGTGCCAGCAGTTTGTTAGCGGGAGGCCAGTTCTTC.

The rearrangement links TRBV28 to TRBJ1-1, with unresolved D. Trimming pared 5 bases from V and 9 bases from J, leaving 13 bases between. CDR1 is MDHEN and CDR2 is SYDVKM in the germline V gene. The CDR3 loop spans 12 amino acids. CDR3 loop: CASSPPTPKAFF. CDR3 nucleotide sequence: TGTGCCAGCAGTCCCCCGACTCCTAAAGCTTTCTTT.

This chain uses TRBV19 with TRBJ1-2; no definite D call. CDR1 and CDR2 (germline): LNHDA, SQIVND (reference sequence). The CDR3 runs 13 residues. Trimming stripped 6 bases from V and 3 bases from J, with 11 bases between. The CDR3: CASSRGLDYGYTF. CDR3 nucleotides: TGTGCCAGTAGCCGAGGATTGGACTATGGCTACACCTTC.

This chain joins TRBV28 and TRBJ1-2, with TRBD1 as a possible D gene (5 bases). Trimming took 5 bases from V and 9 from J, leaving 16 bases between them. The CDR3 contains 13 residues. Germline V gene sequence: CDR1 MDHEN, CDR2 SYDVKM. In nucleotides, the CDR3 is TGTGCCAGCAGTGCCAGGGCCTCAGGACGCTACACCTTC. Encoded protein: CASSARASGRYTF.

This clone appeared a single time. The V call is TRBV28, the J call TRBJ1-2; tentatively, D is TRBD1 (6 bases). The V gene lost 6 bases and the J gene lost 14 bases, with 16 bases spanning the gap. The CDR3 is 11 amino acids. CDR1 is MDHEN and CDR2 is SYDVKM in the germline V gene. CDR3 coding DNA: TGTGCCAGCAGCGACCTCCTGGGGGCTACCTTC. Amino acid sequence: CASSDLLGATF.

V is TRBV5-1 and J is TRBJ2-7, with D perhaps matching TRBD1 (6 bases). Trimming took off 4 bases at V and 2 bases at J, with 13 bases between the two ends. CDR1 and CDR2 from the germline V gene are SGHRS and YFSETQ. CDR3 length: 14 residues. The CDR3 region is CASSAGNRAYEQYF. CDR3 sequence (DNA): TGCGCCAGCAGCGCCGGGAACAGGGCCTACGAGCAGTACTTC.

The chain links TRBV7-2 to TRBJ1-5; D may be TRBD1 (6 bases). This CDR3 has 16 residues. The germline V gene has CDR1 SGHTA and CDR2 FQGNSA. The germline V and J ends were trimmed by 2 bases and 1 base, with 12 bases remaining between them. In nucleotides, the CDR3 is TGTGCCAGCAGCTTATTAGCAGGGGAAAGCAATCAGCCCCAGCATTTT. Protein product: CASSLLAGESNQPQHF.

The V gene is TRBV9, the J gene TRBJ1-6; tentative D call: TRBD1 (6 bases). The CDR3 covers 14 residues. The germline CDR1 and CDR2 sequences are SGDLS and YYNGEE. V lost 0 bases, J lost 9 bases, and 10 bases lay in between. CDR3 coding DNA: TGTGCCAGCAGCGTAGGACAGGAGCCTTCACCCCTCCACTTT. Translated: CASSVGQEPSPLHF.

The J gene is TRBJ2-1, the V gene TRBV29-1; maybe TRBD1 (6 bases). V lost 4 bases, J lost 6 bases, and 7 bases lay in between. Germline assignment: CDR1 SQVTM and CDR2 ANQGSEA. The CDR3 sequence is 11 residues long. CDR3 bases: TGCAGCGTTGCAGGGGTCAATGAGCAGTTCTTC. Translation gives CSVAGVNEQFF.

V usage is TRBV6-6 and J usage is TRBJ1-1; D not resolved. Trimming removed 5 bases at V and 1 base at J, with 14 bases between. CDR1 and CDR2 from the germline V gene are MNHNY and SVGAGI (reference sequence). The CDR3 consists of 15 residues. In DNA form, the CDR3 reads TGTGCCAGCAGTCGTTTTTCCGCAGAGAACACTGAAGCTTTCTTT. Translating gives CASSRFSAENTEAFF.

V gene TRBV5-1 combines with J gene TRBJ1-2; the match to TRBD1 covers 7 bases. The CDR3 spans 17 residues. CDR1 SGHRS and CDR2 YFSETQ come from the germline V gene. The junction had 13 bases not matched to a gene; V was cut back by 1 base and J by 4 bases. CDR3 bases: TGCGCCAGCAGCTTGTCGGTGACAGGGAGCGGACCCTATGGCTACACCTTC. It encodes CASSLSVTGSGPYGYTF.